The present T cell receptor (beta chain) was sequenced within a study of OX40 agonist ivuxolimab in advanced cancers. Study as a whole: Ivuxolimab, an antibody acting as an agonist of OX40 (CD134), was used to treat patients.

Patients who had autoimmune disease history or got systemic immunosuppression were left out. The assay was immunoSEQ multiplex PCR, and TCRdb's table has in-frame clones only and misses some. The data show 69,000 or so clones, 65% to 90% seen once. This TCR was recovered from an adult with an advanced solid tumor such as melanoma, head and neck, liver or kidney cancer. Sequencing used CD4+ or CD8+ T cells sorted from blood, obtained in a trial of the OX40 agonist ivuxolimab.

The CDR3 loop is CASSFLPAGGVETQYF. Written as DNA, the CDR3 is TGCGCCAGCAGCTTCCTTCCAGCCGGGGGGGTAGAGACCCAGTACTTC. The chain employs TRBV5-1 and TRBJ2-5; 8 bases match TRBD2. Germline CDR1 is SGHRS and CDR2 is YFSETQ. The CDR3 has 16 amino acids. With 2 bases clipped from V and 4 bases from J, the junction kept 10 bases outside the gene matches.